The rows below give T cell receptor beta chains drawn from one sample of a study of regulatory T cells in long-lasting Graves disease. TCRdb redid the calling of the multiplex PCR reads with MiXCR, one entry per CDR3 protein. The sample lists around 480,000 distinct CDR3 sequences, roughly 17% occurring once. The sample also formed part of further work on T cells in Graves' hyperthyroidism and ophthalmopathy.

The sequencing here drew on peripheral blood mononuclear cells (PBMCs), taken at new diagnosis, from a patient treated with antithyroid drugs. The source of these receptors is a middle-aged man with Graves disease. Both conserved end residues are part of each CDR3. Fields, in order: V gene, CDR3 protein.

V gene: TRBV27
CDR3 protein: CASKLAGSYEQYF

V gene: TRBV5-1
CDR3 protein: CASSSRSTGFEQYF

V gene: TRBV7-9
CDR3 protein: CASSPTGSGPETQYF

V gene: TRBV5-1
CDR3 protein: CASSLMRDYEQYF

V gene: TRBV5-1
CDR3 protein: CASRLGGTRDTQYF

V gene: TRBV19
CDR3 protein: CASSSPREGRRETQYF

V gene: TRBV27
CDR3 protein: CASSSLLAGKSYEQYF

V gene: TRBV5-1
CDR3 protein: CASSPNPTAYEQYF

V gene: TRBV18
CDR3 protein: CASSPSGKYNEQFF

V gene: TRBV18
CDR3 protein: CASSPLGTSYEQYF

V gene: TRBV7-2
CDR3 protein: CASSLAGGGDYGYTF

V gene: TRBV11-2
CDR3 protein: CASSLGTGDNEQFF

V gene: TRBV5-4
CDR3 protein: CASSSSPLGNTEAFF

V gene: TRBV20-1
CDR3 protein: CSASRGEVQPQHF

V gene: TRBV20-1
CDR3 protein: CSARSPSGSSYNEQFF

V gene: TRBV3-1
CDR3 protein: CASSPQGTSGPLNEQFF